The 21 T cell receptor beta chains below were found in one sample sequenced in a study of control samples from healthy donors and cancer patients. Some clones are missing from TCRdb's copy, which holds only in-frame ones; the method was immunoSEQ multiplex PCR. The repertoire holds 180,000 or so clones, 90% to 95% seen once, with approximately 1.4% in the top ten. Sequencing input: blood. The receptor source for this set is a woman aged 30 to 39 in good health.

This chain links TRBV7-2 with TRBJ2-5, with 12 bases matching TRBD2. The V segment lost 6 bases and the J segment 5 bases; nucleotides outside the gene matches: 4. The CDR3 loop spans 14 amino acids. The germline V gene has CDR1 SGHTA and CDR2 FQGNSA. The CDR3: CASRPSGRGETQYF. The CDR3 region has the DNA TGTGCCAGCAGACCTAGCGGGAGGGGTGAGACCCAGTACTTC.

The chain couples TRBV7-9 to TRBJ1-2; D is perhaps TRBD1 (6 bases). V gave up 5 bases and J gave up 1 base, with 11 bases separating them. Germline V CDR1 and CDR2: SEHNR, FQNEAQ (reference sequence). The CDR3 sequence is 14 residues long. CDR3 region: CASSHRTVNYGYTF. DNA for the CDR3: TGTGCCAGCAGCCATCGGACAGTTAACTATGGCTACACCTTC.

The chain joins TRBV2 to TRBJ1-2, with TRBD1 identical over 7 bases. Germline V gene lookup returns CDR1 SNHLY and CDR2 FYNNEI. This CDR3 region has 13 residues. J gave up 4 bases and V 6 bases, and 5 bases lay outside the gene matches. The CDR3 coding sequence is TGTGCCAGCAGGCGACAGGGCCGCTATGGCTACACCTTC. Translating it yields CASRRQGRYGYTF.

The chain uses TRBV29-1 and TRBJ2-1, with TRBD2 as a possible D gene (6 bases). CDR1 is SQVTM and CDR2 is ANQGSEA in the germline V gene. V was trimmed by 3 bases and J by 4 bases, leaving 13 bases between them. The CDR3 runs 14 residues. The CDR3 DNA is TGCAGCGTTGATGGGGGGAGTTGGTACAATGAGCAGTTCTTC. Protein sequence: CSVDGGSWYNEQFF.

V is TRBV19 and J is TRBJ1-4; the match to TRBD1 covers 9 bases. This CDR3 contains 15 residues. Looked up from germline, CDR1 is LNHDA and CDR2 is SQIVND (reference sequence). V was clipped by 5 bases and J by 7 bases; unmatched bases: 8. This chain's CDR3 is CASSVRQGVVEKLFF. CDR3 bases: TGTGCCAGTAGTGTCCGACAGGGGGTGGTTGAAAAACTGTTTTTT.

The chain is built from TRBV5-6 and TRBJ1-6; 7 bases fit TRBD1. V shed 3 bases and J 4 bases; nucleotides not matched to a gene: 4. The V gene's germline CDR1 is SGHDT and CDR2 YYEEEE. This CDR3 comprises 15 residues. The CDR3 loop is CASSSDRRYNSPLHF. Here the CDR3 DNA reads TGTGCCAGCAGCTCGGACAGGAGATATAATTCACCCCTCCACTTT.

J is TRBJ2-5 and V is TRBV18; possibly TRBD2 for D (6 bases). V gave up 2 bases and J gave up 1 base, with 11 bases separating them. CDR1 and CDR2 (germline): KGHSH, LQKENI. The CDR3 contains 15 residues. Here the CDR3 DNA reads TGTGCCAGCTCACCAATGCTAGCGAGCCAAGAGACCCAGTACTTC. Amino acid sequence: CASSPMLASQETQYF.

This chain joins TRBV30 and TRBJ1-1; D is unresolved. The CDR3 has 16 amino acids. The germline V gene has CDR1 GTSNPN and CDR2 SVGIG (reference sequence). V shed 1 base and J shed 1 base, with 16 bases lying between them. In DNA, the CDR3 is TGTGCCTGGAGTGGGGTGTCGGGTCTGGGGAACACTGAAGCTTTCTTT. This sequence encodes CAWSGVSGLGNTEAFF.

This clone was detected once. V is TRBV11-3 and J is TRBJ1-1; D is uncertain. This CDR3 region has 13 residues. Trimming removed 3 bases from V and 0 bases from J, with 5 bases in between. The germline CDR1 and CDR2 sequences are SGHNT and YENEEA. In DNA, the CDR3 is TGTGCCAGCAGCTTCCAGATGAACACTGAAGCTTTCTTT. Its translation is CASSFQMNTEAFF.

The J gene is TRBJ2-1, the V gene TRBV30, with 11 bases lining up with TRBD2. The trim removed 3 bases at V and 10 bases at J, leaving 11 bases unmatched. The CDR3 spans 15 residues. The V gene's germline CDR1 is GTSNPN and CDR2 SVGIG (reference sequence). The CDR3 loop reads CAWRVVAGGPREQFF. Here the CDR3 DNA reads TGTGCCTGGAGAGTCGTAGCGGGAGGGCCTAGGGAGCAGTTCTTC.

Note on this clone: Additional DNA sequences in this sample encode the identical CDR3. This rearrangement joins TRBV28 to TRBJ1-5; no clear D gene. This CDR3 spans 13 amino acids. The V gene's germline CDR1 is MDHEN and CDR2 SYDVKM. Trimming removed 2 bases at V and 4 bases at J, with 6 bases between. The CDR3 loop reads CASSLPGNQPQHF. The CDR3, as DNA: TGTGCCAGCAGTTTACCGGGGAATCAGCCCCAGCATTTT.

The chain links TRBV10-1 to TRBJ1-1; 9 bases fit TRBD1. V shed 5 bases, J shed 4 bases, and the junction held 2 bases outside the gene matches. Germline CDR1 and CDR2: WNHNN and SYGVQD (reference sequence). CDR3 length equals 13 residues. CDR3 residues: CASSRDRVTEAFF. In DNA, the CDR3 is TGCGCCAGCAGTAGGGACAGGGTCACTGAAGCTTTCTTT.

The chain carries TRBV20-1 and TRBJ2-1; 9 bases align to TRBD2. The ends lost 3 bases at V and 3 bases at J; junction bases unmatched: 3. The germline gives CDR1 DFQATT, CDR2 SNEGSKA (reference sequence). The CDR3 is made up of 14 amino acids. In DNA form, the CDR3 reads TGCAGTGCTAGTCGGCGGGGGGGCTACAATGAGCAGTTCTTC. Translated: CSASRRGGYNEQFF.

V gene TRBV9 combines with J gene TRBJ2-3; D tentatively reads TRBD1 or TRBD2 (6 bases each). V lost 0 bases and J lost 4, with 15 bases in between. The CDR3 is made up of 16 amino acids. The germline gives CDR1 SGDLS, CDR2 YYNGEE. CDR3 protein: CASSVVGGGRSDTQYF. The CDR3, as DNA: TGTGCCAGCAGCGTAGTCGGAGGGGGGCGGTCAGATACGCAGTATTTT. The full variable domain, with the rest looked up from reference TRBV9 and TRBJ2-3, is DSGVTQTPKHLITATGQRVTLRCSPRSGDLSVYWYQQSLDQGLQFLIQYYNGEERAKGNILERFSAQQFPDLHSELNLSSLELGDSALYFCASSVVGGGRSDTQYFGPGTRLTVL.

V usage is TRBV3-1 (or the pseudogene TRBV3-2) and J usage is TRBJ2-7; no reliable D call. The germline V gene encodes CDR1 LGHDT and CDR2 YNNKEL (reference sequence). The CDR3 is 14 residues long. V lost 6 bases, J lost 0 bases, and 12 bases lay in between. The CDR3 bases are TGTGCCAGCAGGGAACGGATGAGCTCCTACGAGCAGTACTTC. Encoded protein: CASRERMSSYEQYF.

The count of this clone is one. The chain couples TRBV2 to TRBJ1-5; D is uncertain. Germline CDR1 and CDR2: SNHLY and FYNNEI. CDR3 length: 15 residues. Trimming removed 2 bases from V and 0 bases from J, with 8 bases in between. The chain's CDR3 is CASSEFNYSNQPQHF. In nucleotides, the CDR3 is TGTGCCAGCAGTGAATTCAATTATAGCAATCAGCCCCAGCATTTT.

This chain uses TRBV3-1 (or the pseudogene TRBV3-2) with TRBJ2-6; 7 bases are shared with TRBD2. Germline V gene sequence: CDR1 LGHDT, CDR2 YNNKEL (reference sequence). Unmatched junction bases numbered 0, after V lost 1 base and J lost 0 bases. The length of the CDR3 is 16 residues. The CDR3 DNA sequence: TGTGCCAGCAGCCAAGGGGGGGGCTCTGGGGCCAACGTCCTGACTTTC. It translates to CASSQGGGSGANVLTF.

Here the CDR3 reads CASSSGTGDNEKLFF. The CDR3, as DNA: TGTGCCAGCAGCTCCGGGACAGGGGATAATGAAAAACTGTTTTTT. J is TRBJ1-4 and V is TRBV11-1, with 10 nucleotides matching TRBD1. The CDR3 runs 15 residues. V lost 4 bases, J lost 4 bases, and 3 bases stayed unmatched. Germline V gene lookup returns CDR1 SGHAT and CDR2 FQDESV (reference sequence).

The chain uses TRBV2 and TRBJ1-5; maybe TRBD1 (5 bases). Trimming removed 7 bases at V and 0 bases at J, with 13 bases between. The germline V gene has CDR1 SNHLY and CDR2 FYNNEI. The CDR3 has 15 amino acids. CDR3 sequence reads: CASTLGLYSNQPQHF. In DNA form, the CDR3 reads TGTGCCAGCACCCTGGGACTGTATAGCAATCAGCCCCAGCATTTT.

This rearrangement joins TRBV30 to TRBJ1-3; TRBD1 might be the D (5 bases). Germline V CDR1 and CDR2: GTSNPN, SVGIG (reference sequence). V lost 4 bases and J lost 0, with 10 bases in between. The CDR3 spans 14 residues. CDR3 in DNA: TGTGCCTGGAACACAGGTTCCTCTGGAAACACCATATATTTT. It is translated as CAWNTGSSGNTIYF.

The chain combines TRBV27 with TRBJ1-6; maybe TRBD1 (5 bases). This CDR3 has 13 amino acids. The ends were cut back, 3 bases at V and 7 bases at J, with 7 bases in the middle. Germline values: CDR1 MNHEY, CDR2 SMNVEV (reference sequence). This CDR3 reads CASSFWGNSPLHF. For the CDR3, the DNA is TGTGCCAGCAGTTTCTGGGGCAATTCACCCCTCCACTTT.